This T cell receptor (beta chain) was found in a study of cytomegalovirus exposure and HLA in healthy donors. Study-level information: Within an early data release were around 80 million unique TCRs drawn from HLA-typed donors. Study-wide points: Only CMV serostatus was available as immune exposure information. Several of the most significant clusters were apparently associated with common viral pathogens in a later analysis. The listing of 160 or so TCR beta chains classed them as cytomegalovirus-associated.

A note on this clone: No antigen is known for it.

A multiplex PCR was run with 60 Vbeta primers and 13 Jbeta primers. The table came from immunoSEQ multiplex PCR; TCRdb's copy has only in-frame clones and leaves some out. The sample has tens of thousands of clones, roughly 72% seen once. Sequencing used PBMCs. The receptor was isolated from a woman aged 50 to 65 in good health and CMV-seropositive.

CDR3 nucleotide sequence: TGTGCCAGTAGTACAGGGAAGGACAGGGAAGCTTTCTTT. Encoded protein: CASSTGKDREAFF. The genes are TRBV19 and TRBJ1-1, with TRBD1 matching 7 bases. Germline V gives CDR1 LNHDA, CDR2 SQIVND (reference sequence). The CDR3 is 13 amino acids. After removal of 4 bases from V and 8 bases from J, the junction contained 7 bases not matched to a gene.